This T cell receptor beta chain was recorded in a study of blood T cell repertoires in COVID-19. For the study at large: Material from acute and convalescent COVID-19 was sourced from the United States, Italy and Spain.

Cohorts were assigned according to the clinical history that participants reported. The assay was immunoSEQ multiplex PCR, and TCRdb's table has in-frame clones only and misses some. The table records over 350,000 clones, 87% of them present only once. The germline V and J ends were trimmed by 4 bases and 6 bases, with 10 bases remaining between them. The germline CDR1 and CDR2 sequences are SGHVS and FQNEAQ. The length of the CDR3 is 13 residues. Sequencing was carried out using PBMCs or T cells enriched from blood (not recorded which). The receptor comes from a woman between 45 and 65 years old who had recovered from COVID-19. The chain is built from TRBV7-8 and TRBJ2-1; D is uncertain. The CDR3 is CASSSLIGNEQFF. CDR3 sequence (DNA): TGTGCCAGCAGCTCTTTAATCGGCAATGAGCAGTTCTTC.